This entry lists 2 T cell receptor beta chains sequenced from one sample in a study. TCRdb fed the RT-PCR reads into MiXCR, producing one record per CDR3 protein. The sample includes 550,000 to 750,000 distinct CDR3 sequences, 14% seen only once; the top ten take 3% to 4.5%. The sequenced sample consisted of memory CD4+ T cells from blood. All receptors derive from a female donor in good health, serving as a healthy control.

V is TRBV10-2 and J is TRBJ1-2; maybe TRBD1 (5 bases). Germline lookup yields CDR1 WSHSY and CDR2 SAAADI. Trimming removed 2 bases at V and 4 bases at J, with 14 bases between. The CDR3 runs to 15 residues. For the CDR3, the DNA is TGCGCCAGCAGTGAGGGGCAGAGGGGCAGCTATGGCTACACCTTC. Translation gives CASSEGQRGSYGYTF.

This clonotype was observed a handful of times. V and J are TRBV18 and TRBJ1-6; 8 bases agree with TRBD1. The CDR3 is made up of 14 amino acids. Trimming took 2 bases from V and 12 from J; bases not matched to a gene: 6. CDR1 is KGHSH, CDR2 LQKENI, per germline. The CDR3 DNA sequence: TGTGCCAGCTCACCAGACAGGGGCGTCGGACCCCTCCACTTT. Residues: CASSPDRGVGPLHF.